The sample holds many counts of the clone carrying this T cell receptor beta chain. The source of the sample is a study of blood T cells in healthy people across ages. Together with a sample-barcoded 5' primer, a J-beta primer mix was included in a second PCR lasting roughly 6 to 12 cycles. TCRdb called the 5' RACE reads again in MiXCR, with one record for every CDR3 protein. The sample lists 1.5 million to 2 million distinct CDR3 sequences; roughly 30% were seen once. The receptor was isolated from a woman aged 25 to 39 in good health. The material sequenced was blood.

CDR3 sequence: CASRNGEGEQYF. Written as DNA, the CDR3 is TGTGCCAGCAGGAACGGGGAGGGCGAGCAGTACTTC. The V gene is TRBV27, the J gene TRBJ2-7, with 7 bases aligning to TRBD2. CDR1 and CDR2 (germline): MNHEY, SMNVEV (reference sequence). The CDR3 contains 12 residues. V gave up 6 bases and J gave up 6 bases; unmatched junction bases: 5.